This T cell receptor (beta chain) was obtained from a study of graft-versus-host responses after intestinal transplantation. Study-wide background: Uniformly, recipients were administered anti-thymocyte globulin induction with subsequent tacrolimus and steroids for three to four years. Study outcomes and limitations: Early post-transplant HvG declines tracked with peak circulating GvH clone levels. GvH clones occurred in recipient marrow; some first appeared in ileum or blood. Graft-donor T cell macrochimerism in patients accompanied high graft-versus-host to host-versus-graft clonal ratios in allografts.

TCRdb's table, derived via immunoSEQ multiplex PCR, lists solely in-frame clones and lacks some. The sample records over 100,000 clones, roughly 95% being singletons. Note on this clone: Its antigen is undetermined. The same CDR3 can be traced to other DNA sequences in this sample.

This sample comprised unstimulated CD8+ T cells sorted from spleen or lymph node cells, obtained before intestinal transplant. This clonotype was obtained from a human donor who received an intestinal transplant.

In DNA form, the CDR3 reads TGTGCCACCAGCAGGGACAGTTACAATGAGCAGTTCTTC. The encoded protein is CATSRDSYNEQFF. The rearrangement uses TRBV15 and TRBJ2-1, with TRBD1 as a possible D gene (6 bases). The germline CDR1 and CDR2 sequences are LNHNV and YYDKDF (reference sequence). The ends were cut back, 3 bases at V and 4 bases at J, with 7 bases in the middle. This CDR3 has 13 residues.